The T cell receptor (beta chain) under discussion was sequenced for a study of cytomegalovirus exposure and HLA in healthy donors. A remark on this clone: The target antigen is unknown.

The PCR was carried out with 60 Vbeta primers and 13 Jbeta primers. The assay was immunoSEQ multiplex PCR, and TCRdb's table has in-frame clones only and misses some. Found here are 100,000 to 150,000 clones, over 60% of them singletons; the top ten hold roughly 13%. From germline, CDR1 is ENHRY and CDR2 SYGVKD. The CDR3 has 14 amino acids. V lost 2 bases to trimming and J lost 0 bases, with 8 bases between them. General observations from the study: Cytomegalovirus-associated TCR beta chains were listed, numbering approximately 150.

Sequencing input: PBMCs. The sequence was collected from a woman aged 40-49 years in good health and CMV-seropositive. The J gene is TRBJ2-7, the V gene TRBV10-3; D call uncertain. CDR3 coding DNA: TGTGCCATCAGTGAGAGAGTAGCCTCCTACGAGCAGTACTTC. Translated: CAISERVASYEQYF.